This T cell receptor (beta chain) comes out of a study of blood T cell repertoires in COVID-19. At the level of the study: COVID-19 samples collected from the United States, Italy and Spain covered acute and convalescent phases.

V shed 9 bases and J shed 0 bases, with 11 bases lying between them. This CDR3 has 14 amino acids. The germline gives CDR1 LNHDA, CDR2 SQIVND (reference sequence). In the original workflow: Reference gene primer amplification gave estimated nucleated cell counts. Clones were sequenced by immunoSEQ multiplex PCR, and TCRdb holds only the in-frame ones, with some missing. That table supplies the V and J calls and clone size; D and trimming were determined from the DNA. The data hold approximately 110,000 clones, with 81% observed a single time. The sample comprised peripheral blood. This chain links TRBV19 with TRBJ2-2, with D possibly matching TRBD1 (5 bases). The receptor was isolated from a man in his fifties or sixties with acute or convalescent COVID-19. As DNA, the CDR3 is TGTGCCAGCCACAGGACGGCGAACACCGGGGAGCTGTTTTTT. Translated: CASHRTANTGELFF.